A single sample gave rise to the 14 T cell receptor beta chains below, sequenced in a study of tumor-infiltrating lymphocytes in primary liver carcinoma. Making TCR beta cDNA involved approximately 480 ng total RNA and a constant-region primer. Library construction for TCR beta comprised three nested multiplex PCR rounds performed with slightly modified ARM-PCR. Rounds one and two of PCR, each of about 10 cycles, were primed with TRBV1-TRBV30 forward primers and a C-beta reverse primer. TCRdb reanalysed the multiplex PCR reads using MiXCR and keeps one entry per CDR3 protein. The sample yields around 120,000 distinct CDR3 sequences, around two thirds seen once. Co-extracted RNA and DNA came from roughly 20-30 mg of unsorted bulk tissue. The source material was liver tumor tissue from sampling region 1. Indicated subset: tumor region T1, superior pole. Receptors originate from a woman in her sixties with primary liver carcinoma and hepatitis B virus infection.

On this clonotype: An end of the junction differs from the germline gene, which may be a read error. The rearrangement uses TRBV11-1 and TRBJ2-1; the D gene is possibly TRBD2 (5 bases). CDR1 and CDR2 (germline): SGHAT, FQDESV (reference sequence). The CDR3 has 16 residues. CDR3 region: CASSSMRDDSYNERFF. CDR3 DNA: TGTGCCAGCAGTTCCATGAGGGATGATTCCTACAATGAGCGGTTCTTC.

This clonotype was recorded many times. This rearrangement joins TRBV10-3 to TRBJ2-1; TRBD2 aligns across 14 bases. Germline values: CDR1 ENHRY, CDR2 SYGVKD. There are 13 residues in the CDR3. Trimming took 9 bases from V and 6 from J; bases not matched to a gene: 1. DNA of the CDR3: TGTGCCATGGGACTAGCGGGAGCCAATGAGCAGTTCTTC. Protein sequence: CAMGLAGANEQFF.

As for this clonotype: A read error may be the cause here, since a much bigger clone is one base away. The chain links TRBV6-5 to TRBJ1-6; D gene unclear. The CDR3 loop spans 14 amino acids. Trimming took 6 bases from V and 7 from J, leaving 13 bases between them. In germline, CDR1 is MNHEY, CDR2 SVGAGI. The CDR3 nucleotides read TGTGCCAGCAGGACGTACGGCGTCAATTCACCCCTCCACTTT. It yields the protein CASRTYGVNSPLHF.

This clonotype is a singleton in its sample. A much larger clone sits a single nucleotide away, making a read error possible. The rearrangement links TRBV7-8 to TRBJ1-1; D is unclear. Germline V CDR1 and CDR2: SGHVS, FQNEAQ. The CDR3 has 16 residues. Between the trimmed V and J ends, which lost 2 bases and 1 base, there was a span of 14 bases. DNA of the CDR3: TGTGCCAGCAGCTTAATACCCCCGGTGGGGAACACTGAAGCTTTCTTT. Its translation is CASSLIPPVGNTEAFF.

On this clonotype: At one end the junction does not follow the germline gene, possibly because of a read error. This CDR3 reads CASSPNPPSHNEQFF. The CDR3 nucleotides are TGTGCCAGCTCACCAAATCCACCCTCCCACAATGAGCAGTTCTTC. The chain links TRBV18 to TRBJ2-1, with D hard to call. Germline V gives CDR1 KGHSH, CDR2 LQKENI. The CDR3 covers 15 residues.

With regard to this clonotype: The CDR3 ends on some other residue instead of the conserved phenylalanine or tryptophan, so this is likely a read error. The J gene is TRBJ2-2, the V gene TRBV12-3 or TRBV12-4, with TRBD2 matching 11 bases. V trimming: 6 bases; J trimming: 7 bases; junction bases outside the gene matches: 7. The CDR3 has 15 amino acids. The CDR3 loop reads CASRELAGGYGELFC. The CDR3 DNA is TGTGCCAGCAGGGAGCTAGCGGGAGGATACGGGGAGCTGTTTTGT.

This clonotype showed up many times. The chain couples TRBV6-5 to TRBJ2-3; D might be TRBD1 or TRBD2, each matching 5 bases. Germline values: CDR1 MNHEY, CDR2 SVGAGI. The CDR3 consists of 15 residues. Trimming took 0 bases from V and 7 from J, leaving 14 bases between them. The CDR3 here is CASSYSRGTSYTQYF. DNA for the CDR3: TGTGCCAGCAGTTACTCGAGGGGAACTTCATATACGCAGTATTTT.

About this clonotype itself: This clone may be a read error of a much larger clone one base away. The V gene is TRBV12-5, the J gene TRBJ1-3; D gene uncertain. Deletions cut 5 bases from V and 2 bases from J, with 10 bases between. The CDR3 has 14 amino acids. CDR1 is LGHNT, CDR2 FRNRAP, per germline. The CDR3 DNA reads TGTGCTAGTGGTGGCGACGCCGCTGGAAACACCATATATTTT. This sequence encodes CASGGDAAGNTIYF.

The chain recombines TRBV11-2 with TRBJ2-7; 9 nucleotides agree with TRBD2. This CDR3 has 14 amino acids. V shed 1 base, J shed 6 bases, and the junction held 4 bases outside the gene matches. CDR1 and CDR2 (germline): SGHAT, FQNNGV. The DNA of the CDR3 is TGTGCCAGCAGCTTAGGTAGCGGGAGCCCCGAGCAGTACGTC. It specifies CASSLGSGSPEQYV.

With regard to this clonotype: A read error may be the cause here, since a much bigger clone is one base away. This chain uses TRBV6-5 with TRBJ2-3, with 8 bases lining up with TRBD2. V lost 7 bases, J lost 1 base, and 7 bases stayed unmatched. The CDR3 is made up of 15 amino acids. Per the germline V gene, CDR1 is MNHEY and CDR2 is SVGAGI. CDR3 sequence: CASNLSGTGTDTQYF. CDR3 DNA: TGTGCCAGCAACCTTAGCGGGACGGGCACAGATACGCAGTATTTT.

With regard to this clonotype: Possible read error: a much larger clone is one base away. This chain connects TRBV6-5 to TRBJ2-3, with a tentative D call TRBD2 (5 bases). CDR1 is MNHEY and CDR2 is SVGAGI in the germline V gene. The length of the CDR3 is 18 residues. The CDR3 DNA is TGTGCCTGCAGTTACTCGGGGTTTTCAAGTGCAAGCACAGATACGCAGTATTTT. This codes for CACSYSGFSSASTDTQYF.

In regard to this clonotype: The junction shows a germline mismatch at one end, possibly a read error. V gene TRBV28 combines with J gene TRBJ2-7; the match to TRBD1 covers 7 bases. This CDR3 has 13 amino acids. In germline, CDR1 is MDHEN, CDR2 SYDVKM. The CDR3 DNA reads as TGTGCCGGCGCCCGACAGGGCACCTACGGGCAGCACTTC. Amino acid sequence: CAGARQGTYGQHF.

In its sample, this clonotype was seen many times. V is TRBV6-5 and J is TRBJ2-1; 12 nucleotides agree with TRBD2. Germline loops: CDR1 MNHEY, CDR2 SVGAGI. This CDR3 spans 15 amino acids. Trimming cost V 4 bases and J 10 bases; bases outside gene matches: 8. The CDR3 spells CASSSSGRGLKEQFF. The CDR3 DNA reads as TGTGCCAGCAGTTCTAGCGGGAGGGGCCTGAAGGAGCAGTTCTTC.

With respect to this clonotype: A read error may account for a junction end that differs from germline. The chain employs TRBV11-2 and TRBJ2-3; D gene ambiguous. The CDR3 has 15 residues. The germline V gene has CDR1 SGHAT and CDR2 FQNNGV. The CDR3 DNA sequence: TGTGTCAGCAGATCCCAGTGCTTTAGCACAGATACGCAGTATTTT. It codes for CVSRSQCFSTDTQYF.